Only one count was recorded for the clone carrying this T cell receptor beta chain. What it recognizes is unknown. This sample is drawn from a study of cytomegalovirus exposure and HLA in healthy donors. Study-level information: Roughly 180 million T cells yielded 90 million to 130 million unique TCR beta sequences in earlier analysis. General study results and limits: Earlier analysis looked at TCR beta V segments, and most were productive about 87% or about 30% of the time.

There were likely unrecorded immune exposures, though donors were nominally healthy when sampled. From germline, CDR1 is SGHVS and CDR2 FNYEAQ. The CDR3 consists of 17 residues. Trimming at V came to 5 bases and at J to 0 bases, leaving 9 bases not matched to a gene. PCR primers comprised 60 Vbeta and 13 Jbeta primers. Assay used: immunoSEQ multiplex PCR; TCRdb lists only in-frame clones, some missing. The data contain about 150,000 clones, 85% of them singletons. The chain is built from TRBV7-6 and TRBJ1-2; 10 bases agree with TRBD1. The receptor was derived from a woman aged 18-29 years in good health and CMV-seronegative. Sequenced sample: PBMCs. CDR3 region: CASSQGTGVSANYGYTF. The CDR3 bases are TGTGCCAGCAGCCAAGGGACAGGGGTTTCGGCTAACTATGGCTACACCTTC.